These 26 T cell receptor beta chains came from one sample sequenced in a study of CD8 T cells in Susac syndrome. Reverse transcription used roughly 0.45 to 1 ug RNA and random hexamers. One entry per CDR3 protein, called by TCRdb with MiXCR from the immunoSEQ multiplex PCR reads. In the table there are some 450,000 distinct CDR3 sequences, approximately 85% of which are singletons. Source material: CD8+ T cells from PBMCs. Receptor source: a human donor with multiple sclerosis.

The chain has TRBV2 and TRBJ2-1, with 10 bases matching TRBD1. Unmatched junction bases numbered 6, after V lost 6 bases and J lost 4 bases. From germline, CDR1 is SNHLY and CDR2 FYNNEI. The CDR3 has 15 residues. Here the CDR3 reads CASRPGTGDYNEQFF. CDR3 nucleotide sequence: TGTGCCAGCAGACCCGGGACAGGGGATTACAATGAGCAGTTCTTC.

This clonotype was seen a single time. The rearrangement uses TRBV28 and TRBJ1-1; 10 bases line up with TRBD1. Germline V CDR1 and CDR2: MDHEN, SYDVKM. The CDR3 has 15 amino acids. V was pared by 5 bases and J by 8 bases, with 11 bases of the junction left unmatched. The CDR3 DNA is TGTGCCAGCAGTCTAGGGACAGGGGAATGGGGAGAAGCTTTCTTT. Translating it yields CASSLGTGEWGEAFF.

The chain has TRBV4-1 and TRBJ1-1; tentative D call: TRBD1 (5 bases). CDR3 size: 14 residues. CDR1 and CDR2 (germline): MGHRA, YSYEKL. Between the trimmed V and J ends, which lost 7 bases and 4 bases, there was a span of 16 bases. The CDR3 DNA sequence: TGCGCCAGCAACAGAATCCAGGGCAGCACTGAAGCTTTCTTT. This translates into CASNRIQGSTEAFF.

V is TRBV11-2 and J is TRBJ1-3; TRBD1 is a possible D gene (5 bases). V was cut by 5 bases and J by 0 bases, with 14 bases left in between. The CDR3 runs 16 residues. Germline CDR1 SGHAT, CDR2 FQNNGV. The CDR3 is CASSLWTRGSGNTIYF. CDR3 sequence (DNA): TGTGCCAGCAGCCTTTGGACACGAGGCTCTGGAAACACCATATATTTT. Full variable domain (remainder filled in from reference TRBV11-2 and TRBJ1-3): EAGVAQSPRYKIIEKRQSVAFWCNPISGHATLYWYQQILGQGPKLLIQFQNNGVVDDSQLPKDRFSAERLKGVDSTLKIQPAKLEDSAVYLCASSLWTRGSGNTIYFGEGSWLTVV.

Only one count was recorded for this clonotype. The chain carries TRBV27 and TRBJ1-2; 9 bases fit TRBD1. Germline assignment: CDR1 MNHEY and CDR2 SMNVEV (reference sequence). This CDR3 spans 15 amino acids. V was clipped by 4 bases and J by 5 bases; unmatched bases: 8. The CDR3 protein is CASSSGTGLYYGYTF. Written as DNA, the CDR3 is TGTGCCAGCAGTTCCGGGACAGGGCTTTATTATGGCTACACCTTC.

The chain recombines TRBV5-4 with TRBJ2-7, with D perhaps TRBD1 (5 bases). Germline V gene sequence: CDR1 SGHNT, CDR2 YYREEE (reference sequence). Trimming cost V 0 bases and J 3 bases, with 10 bases left between them. This CDR3 is built from 14 residues. The CDR3 is CASSLAGAHYEQYF. CDR3 DNA: TGTGCCAGCAGCTTGGCTGGGGCCCACTACGAGCAGTACTTC.

V gene TRBV20-1 combines with J gene TRBJ2-1; 11 positions match TRBD2. CDR1 is DFQATT and CDR2 is SNEGSKA in the germline V gene (reference sequence). This CDR3 is built from 19 residues. The trim removed 1 base at V and 0 bases at J, leaving 11 bases unmatched. The CDR3 loop is CSARVIRTSGLSSYNEQFF. DNA of the CDR3: TGCAGTGCTAGAGTGATTAGGACTAGCGGGCTTAGCTCCTACAATGAGCAGTTCTTC.

The chain recombines TRBV2 with TRBJ1-1, with 7 bases matching TRBD1. In germline, CDR1 is SNHLY, CDR2 FYNNEI. The length of the CDR3 is 18 residues. V shed 2 bases and J 7 bases; nucleotides not matched to a gene: 19. The CDR3 bases are TGTGCCAGCAGTGAAAATGAGGGGGCGCGGGGTCGTGGCGTTGAAGCTTTCTTT. Encoded protein: CASSENEGARGRGVEAFF. Full variable domain (missing parts from reference TRBV2 and TRBJ1-1): EPEVTQTPSHQVTQMGQEVILRCVPISNHLYFYWYRQILGQKVEFLVSFYNNEISEKSEIFDDQFSVERPDGSNFTLKIRSTKLEDSAMYFCASSENEGARGRGVEAFFGQGTRLTVV.

This chain links TRBV7-2 with TRBJ1-2; D perhaps matches TRBD1 (6 bases). The CDR3 is made up of 15 amino acids. The V end lost 5 bases, the J end lost 2 bases, and 15 bases lay between the germline ends. Germline V gene sequence: CDR1 SGHTA, CDR2 FQGNSA. In nucleotides, the CDR3 is TGTGCCAGCAGCCCCCGGTTAGGGGGGAACTATGGCTACACCTTC. This codes for CASSPRLGGNYGYTF.

V is TRBV7-9 and J is TRBJ2-1, with D unresolved. CDR3 length equals 16 residues. Trimming removed 8 bases from V and 0 bases from J, with 17 bases in between. Germline V gene data show CDR1 as SEHNR and CDR2 as FQNEAQ (reference sequence). CDR3 nucleotide sequence: TGTGCCAGCCAACCCGTCGGTGGAAACTCCTACAATGAGCAGTTCTTC. This codes for CASQPVGGNSYNEQFF.

V usage is TRBV4-1 and J usage is TRBJ1-5, with D unclear. This CDR3 region has 15 residues. Germline-derived CDR1 and CDR2 are MGHRA and YSYEKL. With 2 bases removed from V and 10 bases from J, the gap between germline ends came to 18 bases. In DNA form, the CDR3 reads TGCGCCAGCAGCCAATCGTTAGGCCCGAGAGACCCCCAGCATTTT. It specifies CASSQSLGPRDPQHF.

The V gene is TRBV7-9, the J gene TRBJ2-2, with 12 bases aligning to TRBD2. This CDR3 has 18 amino acids. CDR1 and CDR2 (germline): SEHNR, FQNEAQ (reference sequence). V trimming: 2 bases; J trimming: 1 base; junction bases outside the gene matches: 5. CDR3 sequence reads: CASSLRLAGVGNTGELFF. In DNA, the CDR3 is TGTGCCAGCAGCTTAAGACTAGCGGGAGTCGGGAACACCGGGGAGCTGTTTTTT.

V is TRBV4-1 and J is TRBJ1-2; weak D call: TRBD1 (6 bases). Germline V gene lookup returns CDR1 MGHRA and CDR2 YSYEKL. CDR3 length equals 15 residues. V lost 0 bases, J lost 4 bases, and 12 bases lay in between. The CDR3 coding sequence is TGCGCCAGCAGCCAAGATCCAGGGGAGGGCTATGGCTACACCTTC. Its translation: CASSQDPGEGYGYTF.

This chain links TRBV27 with TRBJ1-2; the D gene is possibly TRBD1 (5 bases). The V end was cut by 5 bases, the J end by 4 bases, with 32 bases between. This CDR3 region has 20 residues. From germline, CDR1 is MNHEY and CDR2 SMNVEV (reference sequence). Here the CDR3 reads CASSGVKGTSLQGSGYGYTF. DNA of the CDR3: TGTGCCAGCAGTGGGGTTAAGGGGACCAGCTTGCAGGGATCGGGCTATGGCTACACCTTC.

The CDR3 sequence is CASSWTPGTGDNQPQHF. The CDR3 DNA follows: TGTGCCAGCAGTTGGACCCCCGGGACGGGAGACAATCAGCCCCAGCATTTT. The chain employs TRBV28 and TRBJ1-5; the D gene is possibly TRBD1 (5 bases). This CDR3 has 17 amino acids. The germline CDR1 and CDR2 sequences are MDHEN and SYDVKM. The V end lost 4 bases, the J end lost 3 bases, and 19 bases lay between the germline ends.

This clonotype has a handful of counts. The chain employs TRBV6-1 and TRBJ1-2; possible D gene TRBD1, 5 bases. Germline CDR1 MNHNS, CDR2 SASEGT. The V gene lost 6 bases and the J gene lost 2 bases, with 16 bases spanning the gap. This CDR3 region has 15 residues. The DNA for the CDR3 is TGTGCCAGCAGGATTGGGACTTCTTCAAACTATGGCTACACCTTC. Translation gives CASRIGTSSNYGYTF.

A few counts support this clonotype. V and J are TRBV7-9 and TRBJ2-7; D remains ambiguous. The CDR3 is 15 residues long. V lost 2 bases to trimming and J lost 5 bases, with 16 bases between them. The germline CDR1 and CDR2 sequences are SEHNR and FQNEAQ (reference sequence). CDR3 in DNA: TGTGCCAGCAGCTTATACGACGGACGAATACACGAGCAGTACTTC. It is translated as CASSLYDGRIHEQYF.

The rearrangement joins TRBV4-1 to TRBJ1-2; D gene uncertain. Germline CDR1 is MGHRA and CDR2 is YSYEKL. The CDR3 has 15 amino acids. V shed 4 bases and J shed 8 bases, with 20 bases lying between them. The CDR3 bases are TGCGCCAGCAGCCCTGCGGGCAACAAGAAGCACGGCTACACCTTC. Residues: CASSPAGNKKHGYTF.

The rearrangement joins TRBV27 to TRBJ2-7, with D unresolved. The ends were cut back, 6 bases at V and 6 bases at J, with 12 bases in the middle. Germline V gene sequence: CDR1 MNHEY, CDR2 SMNVEV (reference sequence). CDR3 length: 12 amino acids. CDR3 nucleotide sequence: TGTGCCAGCAGCCAAGACGCATCCGAGCAGTACTTC. The encoded protein is CASSQDASEQYF.

This clonotype was seen more than once but under ten times. This chain joins TRBV7-2 and TRBJ2-1, with D uncertain. V gave up 5 bases and J gave up 9 bases, with 11 bases separating them. CDR1 SGHTA and CDR2 FQGNSA come from the germline V gene. This CDR3 is 12 amino acids long. CDR3 in amino acids: CASSPSGFEQFF. CDR3 bases: TGTGCCAGCAGCCCCAGTGGTTTTGAGCAGTTCTTC.

The chain couples TRBV6-5 to TRBJ2-3; D perhaps matches TRBD1 (6 bases). V was trimmed by 2 bases and J by 1 base, leaving 7 bases between them. Germline V CDR1 and CDR2: MNHEY, SVGAGI. The CDR3 length is 14 residues. The DNA for the CDR3 is TGTGCCAGCAGTTACGCAGGGGGCACAGATACGCAGTATTTT. Translating it yields CASSYAGGTDTQYF.

The chain has TRBV24-1 and TRBJ2-1; 7 bases align to TRBD1. The germline CDR1 and CDR2 sequences are KGHDR and SFDVKD. V trimming: 7 bases; J trimming: 2 bases; junction bases outside the gene matches: 7. This CDR3 has 15 amino acids. The CDR3 is CATSAGDRAYNEQFF. CDR3 bases: TGTGCCACCAGCGCCGGAGACAGGGCCTACAATGAGCAGTTCTTC.

The chain joins TRBV30 to TRBJ2-3, with D possibly TRBD1 on 5 matching bases. The CDR3 is 13 amino acids. Trimming took 2 bases from V and 2 from J, leaving 8 bases between them. The germline V gene has CDR1 GTSNPN and CDR2 SVGIG (reference sequence). This chain's CDR3 is CAWSLQDTDTQYF. CDR3 nucleotides: TGTGCCTGGAGTCTACAGGACACAGATACGCAGTATTTT.

The V gene is TRBV27, the J gene TRBJ2-3; 10 nucleotides agree with TRBD1. The germline gives CDR1 MNHEY, CDR2 SMNVEV (reference sequence). The CDR3 runs to 14 residues. V shed 4 bases, J shed 8 bases, and the junction held 6 bases outside the gene matches. The CDR3 reads CASSWTGGDSTQYF. In DNA form, the CDR3 reads TGTGCCAGCAGTTGGACAGGGGGTGACAGTACGCAGTATTTT.

V and J are TRBV21-1 and TRBJ1-1; the D call in the table, TRBD1, was not verified against the DNA. TRBV21-1 has pseudogene status. The CDR3 runs 16 residues. The CDR3 spells CASSSRLERGVAEAFF. In nucleotides, the CDR3 is TGTGCCAGCAGCAGCCGTCTCGAGAGGGGGGTCGCTGAAGCTTTCTTT.

The chain recombines TRBV27 with TRBJ1-1, with D hard to call. Trimming shortened V by 3 bases and J by 3 bases, and 14 bases separated the two germline ends. This CDR3 spans 15 amino acids. Looked up from germline, CDR1 is MNHEY and CDR2 is SMNVEV (reference sequence). CDR3 DNA: TGTGCCAGCAGTTTGATAGCGGGAAGGGACACTGAAGCTTTCTTT. It translates to CASSLIAGRDTEAFF.